One TCR beta chain is described in this entry. Antigen: not known. Germline V lookup: CDR1 MNHEY, CDR2 SVGAGI. The CDR3 runs to 14 residues. V lost 2 bases and J 5 bases, leaving 12 bases between the germline ends. The study ran its PCR with 60 Vbeta and 13 Jbeta primers. Assay: immunoSEQ multiplex PCR; the TCRdb copy retains only in-frame clones and omits some. The data show about 160,000 clones, with 60% to 85% seen just once and 7% held by the top ten. The data derive from a study of cytomegalovirus exposure and HLA in healthy donors. Study-wide results and limits: Further analysis was carried out later, and it showed several of the most significant clusters appearing linked to common viral pathogens. A later analysis, which compared TCR beta chains of equal frequency, found the HLA-associated ones more clonally expanded. Later analysis demonstrated an association between a missense DCLRE1C variant and TCR beta V- and J-gene trimming. The study dropped some indistinguishable V segments, TRBV6-2 and TRBV6-3 among them.

Sequenced input: PBMCs. The receptor was derived from a woman in her thirties or forties in good health and CMV-seropositive. V is TRBV6-5 and J is TRBJ1-2; D unclear. The CDR3 spells CASSYGQAPYGYTF. The CDR3 DNA sequence: TGTGCCAGCAGTTACGGGCAGGCCCCTTATGGCTACACCTTC.